This T cell receptor beta chain emerged from a study of T cells in Graves' hyperthyroidism and ophthalmopathy (dated by TCRdb to about 2019). Study-level background: Peripheral blood was collected at initial diagnosis, before any treatment. The roughly 90 discovery patients were divided at random into training and test sets in a 7:3 ratio. Following sampling, methimazole starting at 30 mg daily was given to hyperthyroidism patients, and high-dose intravenous methylprednisolone was given to ophthalmopathy patients. TCR V-J signatures able to tell the groups apart were searched for in a discovery cohort of 90 to 100 patients, of whom 40 to 45 had Graves' ophthalmopathy and 57 had stable Graves' hyperthyroidism. In more than 5 Graves' hyperthyroidism patients, the study also compared T-cell repertoires from thyroid tissue with T-cell repertoires from blood. Prospective prediction of ophthalmopathy was tested in an independent validation cohort consisting of 18 to 20 hyperthyroidism patients and around 16 patients who later progressed to ophthalmopathy. According to the paper, TCR Vbeta CDR3 sequencing was carried out on over 130 peripheral blood samples, which came from some 41 ophthalmopathy, approximately 72 hyperthyroidism and approximately 17 progressor patients. Study-level results and caveats: In validation, the model predicted progression to ophthalmopathy with approximately 71% sensitivity and about 73% specificity, a median of 6.5 months before onset. No statistical method was used to fix the sample size in advance, and group allocation was not hidden from the investigators. Most expanded thyroid clonotypes (frequency above 0.001) were also found in blood, which suggests that blood repertoires may mirror thyroid immune responses. Ophthalmopathy was separated from stable hyperthyroidism by a 13 V-J signature model, with just over 85% sensitivity and roughly 81% specificity obtained in cross-validation and 80%/75% obtained in testing.

There are many counts of this clonotype. The antigen it recognizes is unknown. Per-nucleotide qualities are absent, and no much larger clonotype sits a single base away. The TCR beta CDR3 regions were amplified from the RNA transcripts. A first-round RT-PCR of the TCR CDR3 used the HTBI primer set with the Qiagen OneStep RT-PCR kit. A second multiplex PCR round built the libraries, followed by size selection and purification. Libraries were sequenced paired-end with 100 bp reads on an Illumina HiSeq2000. As for how the authors treated the data: SOAPnuke was used to process the raw data, throwing out any read that contained adapters or uncalled bases, had a mean Phred below 15, or lacked an exact constant-primer or identifier match. High-quality paired reads were merged using COPE v1.2.5, and each unique nucleotide sequence was defined as a clonotype. MiTCR v1.1 was used to align clonotypes to the IMGT TRBV, TRBD and TRBJ reference segments. Only V-J combinations with frequency above 0.0001, covering approximately 99% of repertoires, were analysed. The TCS score was defined as F50 (clonal expansion) divided by E x V (chaos), with BLOSUM62-based TCRdist calculated between CDR3 peptides within each V-J. Welch's t-statistics and random forest reduced several hundred V-J features to fewer than 15, which were used in a naive Bayes classifier (R e1071). TCRdb reworked the public reads: Q25 trimming with fastp, MiXCR clone assembly, productive beta chains retained. Merged by CDR3 protein, the rows form single entries marked with the most common genes and DNA. These V and J calls are TCRdb output, not the study's own analysis. The sample data list 250,000 to 300,000 distinct CDR3 sequences, and 15% to 20% of these were observed just once. Of the sample, around 57% falls within the top ten clones.

Ophthalmopathy patients had moderately to severely active disease, with a Clinical Activity Score of 3 or more, a NOSPECS grade of 4 or more, and a disease duration of less than 3 months. Any patient with an uncontrolled infection, another autoimmune disease, pregnancy or lactation was excluded. Diagnoses were based on clinical symptoms, serum thyroxine and TRAb, thyroid ultrasound and orbital computed tomography. PBMCs were isolated from 8 to 10 ml of fresh peripheral blood by Ficoll-Paque density gradient centrifugation. Total RNA was extracted with Trizol reagent, and quality was checked on an Agilent 2100 Bioanalyzer. Including the terminal cysteine and phenylalanine, the CDR3 comprises 15 residues. The sequence is cut down to CDR3 DNA, 45 bases in frame from base 1. Taken from the germline V gene, the CDR1 and CDR2 loops are SGHTA and FQGNSA. The germline ends are 12 bases apart after V is trimmed by 1 base and J by 3 bases.

The sequenced material came from blood. The rearranged segments are TRBV7-2 and TRBJ1-1; TRBD1 could be the D gene, as 5 bases match. The source is a woman aged 60 to 75 with Graves' ophthalmopathy. At the DNA level, the sequence is TGTGCCAGCAGCTTAGTGTATGGGGGAGACACTGAAGCTTTCTTT. It specifies CASSLVYGGDTEAFF.